This TCR beta chain was found in a study of T-cell memory formation after mild COVID-19 (dated by TCRdb to the early 2020s). About the study as a whole: TCR sequence clusters from the two donors were largely donor specific. Longitudinal TCRalpha and TCRbeta repertoire sequencing tracked T-cell clones expanding and contracting after mild COVID-19 in two donors. The cohort was made up of two young adult volunteers, one female and one male, who were previously healthy. The study at large found these results: Some responding clones were found in pre-infection memory, which suggests that pre-existing cross-reactive memory T cells took part in the SARS-CoV-2 response. Contracting CD4+ clones were located mainly in the CM and EM memory subsets, whereas CD8+ clones were found to be enriched in EMRA. Clones contracting from day 15 to 85 had balanced CD4/CD8 phenotypes, while a second wave expanding from day 15 to 37 was biased towards CD4+. The study covered only two mild cases, and larger cohorts including severe cases with pre-infection samples were considered necessary. The second-wave clones that peaked on day 37 were not confirmed to be SARS-CoV-2 specific.

Instrument used: Illumina NovaSeq 6000. cDNA libraries for TCRalpha and TCRbeta were prepared by 5'RACE using constant-segment primers, with sample barcodes and unique molecular identifiers added. Trizol reagent was used to extract RNA from every sample. Amplification of the libraries took two PCR steps, and the second step added a second sample barcode plus Illumina TruSeq adapters. Libraries were sequenced on an Illumina NovaSeq with 2 x 150 bp paired-end reads. In the original analysis: With migec v1.2.7, reads were demultiplexed and then collapsed into UMI-guided consensus sequences. Using mixcr v2.1.11, the UMI consensuses were aligned to TRA and TRB V and J templates and assembled into clonotypes. A clonotype was counted as expanded or contracted only when both edgeR and NoisET called the clonotype significant, with the noise models trained on biological replicates. edgeR calls used a false discovery rate-adjusted p below 0.01 and a log2 fold-change threshold of 1. As an exploratory analysis of dynamics, max-normalized trajectories of the 1000 most abundant clonotypes were examined with PCA combined with hierarchical clustering. Separately sequenced CD4+ and CD8+ repertoires were used to assign a CD4 or CD8 phenotype to each responding clone. The public reads were reprocessed in TCRdb via fastp at Q25 and MiXCR, keeping in-frame beta chains. Rows are combined by CDR3 protein, so each entry shows the most common genes and DNA. The V and J calls and clone size come from TCRdb's table, not from the authors' own analysis. This sample gives roughly 47,000 distinct CDR3 sequences in total; around 7% of them show up just once. The ten biggest clones cover approximately 1.4% of the sample.

Ficoll-Paque density gradient centrifugation was used to isolate PBMCs. This clonotype was observed a handful of times. Which antigen it targets is not known. Nothing much larger sits one base from this clone, and base qualities are not available. Taken from the germline V gene (reference sequence), the CDR1 and CDR2 loops are GTSNPN and SVGIG. The CDR3 covers 15 residues, taking in both the cysteine and the phenylalanine. This entry keeps only the CDR3 DNA: 45 bases, framed from base 1. Cut back by 2 bases and 0 bases, the V and J ends lie 11 bases apart. This receptor chain uses TRBV30 and TRBJ1-5, with the D gene not clear enough to name. This sequence was found in a young man who had mild COVID-19 (a few samples of this study predate the infection). The sample titles of this study are shuffled in the database, so cell type and time point are left out; the donor was told from shared clones. Input material: PBMCs or a T cell subset sorted from them (not recorded which). At the DNA level, the sequence is TGTGCCTGGAGTAGCTACCGGTCTAGCAATCAGCCCCAGCATTTT. The encoded protein is CAWSSYRSSNQPQHF. Here the CDR3 is joined to the reference TRBV30 and TRBJ1-5 genes, and the full variable domain is: SQTIHQWPATLVQPVGSPLSLECTVEGTSNPNLYWYRQAAGRGLQLLFYSVGIGQISSEVPQNLSASRPQDRQFILSSKKLLLSDSGFYLCAWSSYRSSNQPQHFGDGTRLSIL.